This T cell receptor (beta chain) was found in a study of T-cell memory formation after mild COVID-19. Findings and caveats of the study: Certain responding clones were present in pre-infection memory, suggesting participation of cross-reactive memory.

A word on this clonotype: The antigen remains unidentified.

TCRdb processed the 5' RACE reads anew with MiXCR; each CDR3 protein has one entry. The top ten hold approximately 21% of the sample, which has 380,000 or so distinct CDR3 sequences, roughly 15% seen once. This TCR was sampled from a young man who had mild COVID-19 (a few samples of this study predate the infection). Cell type and time point are not known. The sequenced sample consisted of PBMCs or a T cell subset sorted from them (not recorded which).

CDR3 amino acids: CASSQASGLTYEQYV. CDR3 nucleotides: TGCGCCAGCAGCCAAGCGAGTGGGTTGACCTACGAGCAGTACGTC. The V gene is TRBV4-1, the J gene TRBJ2-7; D is undetermined. Germline CDR1 and CDR2: MGHRA and YSYEKL. Trimming shortened V by 1 base and J by 2 bases, and 12 bases separated the two germline ends. The CDR3 runs 15 residues.